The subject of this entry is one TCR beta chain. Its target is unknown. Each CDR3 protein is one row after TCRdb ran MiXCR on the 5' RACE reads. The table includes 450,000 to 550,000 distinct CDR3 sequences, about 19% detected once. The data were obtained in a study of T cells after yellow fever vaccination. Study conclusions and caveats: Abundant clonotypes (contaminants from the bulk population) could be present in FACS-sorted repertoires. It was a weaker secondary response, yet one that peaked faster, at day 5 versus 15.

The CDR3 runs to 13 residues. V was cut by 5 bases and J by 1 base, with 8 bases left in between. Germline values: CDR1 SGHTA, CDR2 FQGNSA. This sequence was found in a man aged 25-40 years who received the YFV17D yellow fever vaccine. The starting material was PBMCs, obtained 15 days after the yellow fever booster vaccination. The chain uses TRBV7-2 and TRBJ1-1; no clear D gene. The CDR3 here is CASSRSANTEAFF. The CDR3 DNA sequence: TGTGCCAGCAGCAGATCAGCGAACACTGAAGCTTTCTTT. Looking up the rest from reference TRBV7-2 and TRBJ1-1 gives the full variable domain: GAGVSQSPSNKVTEKGKDVELRCDPISGHTALYWYRQSLGQGLEFLIYFQGNSAPDKSGLPSDRFSAERTGGSVSTLTIQRTQQEDSAVYLCASSRSANTEAFFGQGTRLTVV.